Listed below are T cell receptor beta chains from one sample, sequenced in a study of T-cell reconstitution after alpha-beta-depleted transplantation in children. TCRdb reanalysed the PCR reads using MiXCR and keeps one entry per CDR3 protein. The repertoire holds 330,000 or so distinct CDR3 sequences, with 10% as singletons. The starting material was PBMCs from the stem cell graft donor, obtained from the stem cell graft. The origin of the receptors is a human donor who donated a stem cell graft to a child with acute lymphoblastic leukemia. Each CDR3 is given with its conserved first and last residue. The order of the fields is clone size, V gene, J gene, D gene, CDR3 length, CDR3 protein, CDR3 DNA. D genes are given only for firm matches. Size is omitted from some rows. Given values are once, few, many or a class for expanded clones.

>-|TRBV7-8|TRBJ2-7|TRBD2|17
CASSLDETSGSSYEQYF
TGTGCCAGCAGCTTAGACGAAACTAGCGGGAGCTCCTACGAGCAGTACTTC
>few|TRBV20-1|TRBJ2-3|TRBD2|17
CSARALAGGPFSDTQYF
TGCAGTGCTAGAGCCCTAGCGGGTGGACCCTTTTCGGATACGCAGTATTTT
>many|TRBV5-1|TRBJ2-3|TRBD2|15
CASSLSGRDGDTQYF
TGCGCCAGCAGCTTGAGCGGGAGGGACGGAGATACGCAGTATTTT
>-|TRBV6-1|TRBJ1-2|TRBD1|13
CASSRTGDYGYTF
TGTGCCAGCAGTAGGACAGGGGACTATGGCTACACCTTC
>few|TRBV9|TRBJ1-2|TRBD1|15
CASSVGWQGAAGYTF
TGTGCCAGCAGCGTAGGATGGCAGGGGGCGGCTGGCTACACCTTC
>-|TRBV25-1|TRBJ2-1|TRBD1|15
CASSELMTGPNEQFF
TGTGCCAGCAGTGAATTAATGACAGGGCCGAATGAGCAGTTCTTC
>few|TRBV20-1|TRBJ2-3|TRBD2|16
CSAIPQGLASTDTQYF
TGCAGTGCTATTCCCCAAGGACTAGCTAGCACAGATACGCAGTATTTT
>-|TRBV20-1|TRBJ1-6|-|14
CSASPGKENSPLHF
TGCAGTGCTAGCCCCGGGAAGGAGAATTCACCCCTCCACTTT
>-|TRBV7-6|TRBJ2-2|-|15
CASSLGREVTGELFF
TGTGCCAGCAGCTTAGGCAGGGAGGTCACCGGGGAGCTGTTTTTT
>few|TRBV28|TRBJ2-5|TRBD1|15
CASSFPGQGGETQYF
TGTGCCAGCAGTTTCCCGGGACAGGGTGGGGAGACCCAGTACTTC
>many|TRBV3-1|TRBJ1-2|-|14
CASSQDLAGAGYTF
TGTGCCAGCAGCCAAGATCTTGCAGGGGCGGGCTACACCTTC
>few|TRBV27|TRBJ2-7|TRBD2|15
CASSSGTSAAYEQYF
TGTGCCAGCAGTTCGGGGACTAGCGCCGCTTACGAGCAGTACTTC
>many|TRBV27|TRBJ2-1|TRBD2|15
CASSLGGVSYNEQFF
TGTGCCAGCAGTTTAGGGGGGGTGTCCTACAATGAGCAGTTCTTC
>-|TRBV5-1|TRBJ1-6|TRBD1|15
CASSLEGALNSPLHF
TGCGCCAGCAGCTTGGAGGGGGCCCTTAATTCACCCCTCCACTTT
>-|TRBV6-1|TRBJ2-1|TRBD1|16
CASSDRAGFSYNEQFF
TGTGCCAGCTCAGACAGGGCTGGATTCTCCTACAATGAGCAGTTCTTC
>-|TRBV7-2|TRBJ2-1|-|15
CASSLGAAAYNEQFF
TGTGCCAGCAGCTTAGGAGCCGCCGCCTACAATGAGCAGTTCTTC
>few|TRBV7-9|TRBJ1-5|TRBD1|16
CASSPGTGGAVQPQHF
TGTGCCAGCAGCCCTGGGACAGGGGGCGCGGTTCAGCCCCAGCATTTT
>-|TRBV20-1|TRBJ2-2|-|14
CSASDQPSIGELFF
TGCAGTGCTAGTGATCAGCCTTCCATCGGGGAGCTGTTTTTT
>few|TRBV4-2|TRBJ2-3|-|14
CASSQGGTSDTQYF
TGTGCCAGCAGCCAAGGCGGAACGTCAGATACGCAGTATTTT
>-|TRBV5-1|TRBJ2-2|-|16
CASSLEGRVNTGELFF
TGCGCCAGCAGCTTGGAGGGCAGGGTCAACACCGGGGAGCTGTTTTTT
>few|TRBV11-2|TRBJ2-6|TRBD2|20
CASSSEGGGLAGDGANVLTF
TGTGCCAGCAGCTCCGAGGGGGGGGGACTAGCGGGAGATGGGGCCAACGTCCTGACTTTC
>-|TRBV20-1|TRBJ2-7|TRBD2|16
CSARVYNLAGSHEQYF
TGCAGTGCTAGAGTTTACAATCTAGCGGGATCCCACGAGCAGTACTTC
>few|TRBV29-1|TRBJ2-1|-|13
CSVDYHTYNEQFF
TGCAGCGTTGACTATCATACCTACAATGAGCAGTTCTTC
>few|TRBV3-1|TRBJ2-4|TRBD2|15
CASSQESGTKNIQYF
TGTGCCAGCAGCCAAGAGAGCGGGACCAAAAACATTCAGTACTTC
>many|TRBV2|TRBJ2-2|TRBD1|15
CASSEQGASTGELFF
TGTGCCAGCAGTGAACAGGGGGCGAGCACCGGGGAGCTGTTTTTT
>-|TRBV12-3/TRBV12-4|TRBJ2-3|-|16
CASSPRMVALADTQYF
TGTGCCAGCAGCCCCCGGATGGTAGCGTTAGCAGATACGCAGTATTTT
>few|TRBV20-1|TRBJ1-6|-|16
CSARGPGLSYNSPLHF
TGCAGTGCTAGAGGCCCAGGACTATCCTATAATTCACCCCTCCACTTT
>few|TRBV29-1|TRBJ2-3|-|15
CSVAIGGRSTDTQYF
TGCAGCGTTGCTATAGGAGGGAGGTCCACAGATACGCAGTATTTT
>few|TRBV14|TRBJ1-1|-|14
CASSQVQVGTEAFF
TGTGCCAGCAGCCAAGTACAGGTGGGCACTGAAGCTTTCTTT